Given below is one T cell receptor (beta chain) in context. The CDR3 is made up of 12 amino acids. CDR1 PRHDT and CDR2 FYEKMQ come from the germline V gene (reference sequence). Germline trimming cut 5 bases from V and 8 bases from J; bases unmatched to any gene: 3. The authors' processing: The assay estimated nucleated cells by amplifying reference gene primers. Generated by immunoSEQ multiplex PCR, the TCRdb table keeps only in-frame clones and is missing some. Clone size and V and J calls were adopted from that table, with D and trimming inferred from the DNA. This table holds approximately 100,000 clones, approximately 84% found once. The sample belongs to a study of blood T cell repertoires in COVID-19. Background on the study: The United States, Italy and Spain were the sources of the acute and convalescent COVID-19 samples. Sources were T cells, B-cell-depleted T cells, or PBMCs; the material itself was cDNA or gDNA.

This TCR came from a man in his sixties or seventies with acute or convalescent COVID-19. V and J are TRBV13 and TRBJ1-5; TRBD1 matches 7 bases. Sequenced input: peripheral blood. CDR3 residues: CASSRTGEPQHF. The DNA of the CDR3 is TGTGCCAGCAGCAGAACAGGGGAGCCCCAGCATTTT.